Each of the 27 T cell receptor beta chains below was sequenced from the same sample in a study of identical twins. Via MiXCR, TCRdb re-called the 5' RACE reads, giving one row per CDR3 protein. The sample has roughly 350,000 distinct CDR3 sequences; more than 9% are singletons. A further study also used this sample, focusing on yellow fever vaccine responses in identical twins.

Sequences were obtained from CD8+ T cells sorted from blood. Source of these receptors: a woman between 18 and 29 years old in good health.

This clonotype has only a few counts. V usage is TRBV28 and J usage is TRBJ2-7; 13 positions agree with TRBD2. CDR3 length equals 17 residues. V lost 1 base and J lost 5; bases outside the gene matches: 8. Looked up from germline, CDR1 is MDHEN and CDR2 is SYDVKM. The CDR3 region is CASSLSPRTSGSNEQYF. CDR3 DNA sequence: TGTGCCAGCAGTTTATCCCCCCGGACTAGCGGGAGTAACGAGCAGTACTTC.

This clonotype was seen many times. The chain combines TRBV7-6 with TRBJ2-7; D is perhaps TRBD1 (6 bases). The length of the CDR3 is 13 residues. Germline V gene sequence: CDR1 SGHVS, CDR2 FNYEAQ. V lost 4 bases, J lost 4 bases, and 11 bases lay in between. The CDR3 loop is CASSSEGGYEQYF. Here the CDR3 DNA reads TGTGCCAGCAGCTCCGAAGGGGGTTACGAGCAGTACTTC.

The table lists this clonotype with a few counts. The chain is built from TRBV6-5 and TRBJ2-1, with 10 bases identical to TRBD2. The CDR3 runs 16 residues. Per germline, CDR1 MNHEY and CDR2 SVGAGI. J was trimmed by 6 bases and V by 0 bases; bases with no gene match: 5. CDR3 nucleotide sequence: TGTGCCAGCAGTTACTCGCTAGCGGGAGTGCCCAATGAGCAGTTCTTC. It specifies CASSYSLAGVPNEQFF.

This chain links TRBV13 with TRBJ1-3; no definite D call. Germline V gene sequence: CDR1 PRHDT, CDR2 FYEKMQ (reference sequence). Deletions cut 5 bases from V and 7 bases from J, with 12 bases between. The CDR3 sequence is 13 residues long. CDR3 coding DNA: TGTGCCAGCAGCCCCGGCCGGGGTAACACCATATATTTT. Encoded protein: CASSPGRGNTIYF.

A few counts support this clonotype. The chain employs TRBV9 and TRBJ2-1; 7 nucleotides align to TRBD1. The CDR3 has 15 residues. The V gene end was trimmed by 4 bases and the J gene end by 4 bases; junction bases not matched to a gene: 8. CDR1 and CDR2 from the germline V gene are SGDLS and YYNGEE. CDR3 sequence reads: CASSSEGAAYNEQFF. The CDR3 coding sequence is TGTGCCAGCAGCTCAGAGGGGGCGGCGTACAATGAGCAGTTCTTC.

The chain couples TRBV12-3 or TRBV12-4 to TRBJ2-2; TRBD1 matches at 9 bases. V lost 6 bases and J lost 1; bases outside the gene matches: 15. The CDR3 contains 19 residues. The CDR3 spells CASRDLPGQGAGNTGELFF. CDR3 bases: TGTGCCAGCAGGGACCTGCCGGGACAGGGAGCTGGGAACACCGGGGAGCTGTTTTTT.

This rearrangement joins TRBV4-1 to TRBJ2-7, with 7 bases identical to TRBD1. With V trimmed by 4 bases and J by 3 bases, 6 bases remained unmatched. The CDR3 has 14 amino acids. The germline gives CDR1 MGHRA, CDR2 YSYEKL. The CDR3 region is CASSPRQGGYEQYV. In DNA form, the CDR3 reads TGCGCCAGCAGCCCTAGACAGGGTGGCTACGAGCAGTACGTC.

V and J are TRBV27 and TRBJ2-1, with TRBD1 as a possible D gene (6 bases). The CDR3 length is 18 residues. Looked up from germline, CDR1 is MNHEY and CDR2 is SMNVEV (reference sequence). Trimming pared 6 bases from V and 1 base from J, leaving 22 bases between. The CDR3 region has the DNA TGTGCCAGCAGCCAGCCAACCCTAGGGGGATTTTCCTACAATGAGCAGTTCTTC. Encoded protein: CASSQPTLGGFSYNEQFF.

V gene TRBV10-3 combines with J gene TRBJ2-2, with TRBD1 matching over 10 bases. V lost 2 bases, J lost 5 bases, and 2 bases stayed unmatched. This CDR3 is 15 amino acids long. Per germline, CDR1 ENHRY and CDR2 SYGVKD. CDR3 loop: CAISEGTGETGELFF. DNA of the CDR3: TGTGCCATCAGTGAGGGGACAGGGGAAACCGGGGAGCTGTTTTTT.

On this clonotype: This may come from a read error, since a much larger clone is one base off. The chain links TRBV12-3 or TRBV12-4 to TRBJ2-1, with TRBD1 as a possible D gene (6 bases). The CDR3 covers 15 residues. CDR3 sequence (DNA): TGTGCCAGCAAGCCAAGCAGGGGACCCTACAATCAGCAGTTCTTC. The encoded protein is CASKPSRGPYNQQFF.

V usage is TRBV20-1 and J usage is TRBJ2-1; TRBD2 agrees at 12 bases. The CDR3 is 14 amino acids. The V segment lost 6 bases and the J segment 7 bases; nucleotides outside the gene matches: 7. The V gene's germline CDR1 is DFQATT and CDR2 SNEGSKA (reference sequence). The CDR3 DNA reads TGCAGTGCAGAACTAGCGGGGGGAGATAATGAGCAGTTCTTC. Protein sequence: CSAELAGGDNEQFF.

There are a few counts of this clonotype. V gene TRBV11-2 combines with J gene TRBJ2-5; D call uncertain. This CDR3 spans 15 amino acids. The germline CDR1 and CDR2 sequences are SGHAT and FQNNGV. Trimming left V 5 bases short and J 1 base short, with 14 bases between. The CDR3 reads CASSQSRQPQETQYF. In nucleotides, the CDR3 is TGTGCCAGCAGCCAGAGTAGGCAGCCCCAAGAGACCCAGTACTTC.

The chain joins TRBV7-9 to TRBJ1-1; no reliable D call. Trimming removed 5 bases at V and 4 bases at J, with 14 bases between. The germline V gene encodes CDR1 SEHNR and CDR2 FQNEAQ (reference sequence). The CDR3 is 14 residues long. CDR3 bases: TGTGCCAGCAGCCCAGCCGGGCGGGGCACTGAAGCTTTCTTT. Protein product: CASSPAGRGTEAFF.

The CDR3 DNA sequence: TGCAGCGTTGAAGACACAGTGGACTATGGCTACACCTTC. It yields the protein CSVEDTVDYGYTF. V is TRBV29-1 and J is TRBJ1-2; no clear D gene. The V end lost 0 bases, the J end lost 3 bases, and 8 bases lay between the germline ends. The germline V gene has CDR1 SQVTM and CDR2 ANQGSEA. CDR3 size: 13 residues.

This clonotype was recorded many times. Here the CDR3 reads CASSFPAGVPDTQYF. CDR3 DNA sequence: TGTGCCAGCAGTTTTCCAGCGGGAGTCCCAGATACGCAGTATTTT. This chain uses TRBV28 with TRBJ2-3, with TRBD2 matching over 8 bases. The V gene end was trimmed by 3 bases and the J gene end by 4 bases; junction bases not matched to a gene: 6. The CDR3 is made up of 15 amino acids. The germline V gene encodes CDR1 MDHEN and CDR2 SYDVKM.

The genes are TRBV5-6 and TRBJ1-1, with 8 bases matching TRBD1. The CDR3 has 14 amino acids. With 2 bases clipped from V and 7 bases from J, the junction kept 7 bases outside the gene matches. CDR1 SGHDT and CDR2 YYEEEE come from the germline V gene. The CDR3 nucleotides read TGTGCCAGCAGCTTTTGGGTGGGACAGGATGAAGCTTTCTTT. Its translation is CASSFWVGQDEAFF.

This clonotype was counted only a few times. The genes are TRBV27 and TRBJ2-3; perhaps D is TRBD1 or TRBD2 (5 bases each). The germline V gene has CDR1 MNHEY and CDR2 SMNVEV (reference sequence). V gave up 5 bases and J gave up 2 bases, with 29 bases separating them. The CDR3 length is 20 residues. The CDR3 loop is CASSLLPGREKPGTTDTQYF. CDR3 nucleotide sequence: TGTGCCAGCAGTCTCCTCCCGGGCAGGGAAAAACCAGGGACCACAGATACGCAGTATTTT.

The table lists this clonotype with a few counts. This sequence joins TRBV9 and TRBJ2-7; tentatively, D is TRBD2 (6 bases). The germline CDR1 and CDR2 sequences are SGDLS and YYNGEE. V gave up 4 bases and J gave up 0 bases, with 14 bases separating them. This CDR3 has 15 residues. The DNA for the CDR3 is TGTGCCAGCAGCCCCCGGGTTAGCGGCTCCTACGAGCAGTACTTC. Amino acid sequence: CASSPRVSGSYEQYF.

This clonotype appeared a few times. V is TRBV27 and J is TRBJ2-3; 10 bases map to TRBD2. CDR1 and CDR2 (germline): MNHEY, SMNVEV (reference sequence). CDR3 length: 15 amino acids. Trimming cost V 3 bases and J 3 bases; bases outside gene matches: 3. CDR3 in DNA: TGTGCCAGCAGTTTTAGGACTAGCGGAACAGATACGCAGTATTTT. It encodes CASSFRTSGTDTQYF.

This clonotype was recorded at least ten times. The CDR3 region has the DNA TGCGCCAGCAGCCAAGAAGTCAAGAGCTCCTACGAGCAGTACTTC. Translated: CASSQEVKSSYEQYF. The chain is built from TRBV4-1 and TRBJ2-7, with D unclear. Deletions cut 0 bases from V and 0 bases from J, with 9 bases between. This CDR3 region has 15 residues. In germline, CDR1 is MGHRA, CDR2 YSYEKL.

The sample holds many counts of this clonotype. The chain has TRBV4-2 and TRBJ1-3, with TRBD1 matching over 7 bases. The CDR3 has 14 residues. Germline CDR1 is LGHNA and CDR2 is YNFKEQ. V lost 3 bases and J lost 7; bases outside the gene matches: 6. The DNA for the CDR3 is TGTGCCAGCAGCCAGACAGACAGGGTGAACACCATATATTTT. Translating it yields CASSQTDRVNTIYF.

The chain uses TRBV20-1 and TRBJ2-7, with TRBD2 matching 9 bases. The CDR3 is 15 residues long. The V gene end was trimmed by 4 bases and the J gene end by 7 bases; junction bases not matched to a gene: 14. Germline lookup yields CDR1 DFQATT and CDR2 SNEGSKA (reference sequence). The CDR3 here is CSATSGTSNPFEQYF. Here the CDR3 DNA reads TGCAGTGCTACTTCAGGGACTAGCAACCCTTTTGAGCAGTACTTC.

This clonotype was detected ten times or more. The CDR3 nucleotides are TGTGCTAGTGGTTTGGTAGCCCGACTAGCGGACAATGAGCAGTTCTTC. Encoded protein: CASGLVARLADNEQFF. This chain joins TRBV12-5 and TRBJ2-1; 9 bases are shared with TRBD2. CDR1 and CDR2 (germline): LGHNT, FRNRAP. V shed 0 bases and J 5 bases; nucleotides not matched to a gene: 5. The CDR3 consists of 16 residues.

The chain is built from TRBV9 and TRBJ2-6; no definite D call. The CDR3 consists of 15 residues. Germline CDR1 reads SGDLS; CDR2 reads YYNGEE. V lost 0 bases, J lost 3 bases, and 7 bases lay in between. CDR3 region: CASSVVIGGANVLTF. The CDR3 DNA is TGTGCCAGCAGCGTAGTTATAGGTGGGGCCAACGTCCTGACTTTC.

Many counts were recorded for this clonotype. CDR3 in DNA: TGTGCCAGCAGCTTGGACAGGGGCATCGACGAGCAGTACTTC. Protein: CASSLDRGIDEQYF. The chain combines TRBV11-2 with TRBJ2-7, with 9 bases identical to TRBD1. The V gene's germline CDR1 is SGHAT and CDR2 FQNNGV. Trimming removed 3 bases from V and 5 bases from J; junction bases left unmatched: 5. The CDR3 is 14 residues long. Full variable domain (rest looked up from reference TRBV11-2 and TRBJ2-7): EAGVAQSPRYKIIEKRQSVAFWCNPISGHATLYWYQQILGQGPKLLIQFQNNGVVDDSQLPKDRFSAERLKGVDSTLKIQPAKLEDSAVYLCASSLDRGIDEQYFGPGTRLTVT.

This clonotype was observed many times. The CDR3 coding sequence is TGTGCCAGCAGCCCACCTAGGGGGCAGGAGTACGAGCAGTACTTC. Translating gives CASSPPRGQEYEQYF. The chain uses TRBV7-9 and TRBJ2-7; 7 nucleotides align to TRBD1. Germline CDR1 reads SEHNR; CDR2 reads FQNEAQ (reference sequence). After removal of 5 bases from V and 4 bases from J, the junction contained 11 bases not matched to a gene. The CDR3 is 15 residues long.

The chain employs TRBV29-1 and TRBJ2-1; D is undetermined. With 6 bases removed from V and 5 bases from J, the gap between germline ends came to 8 bases. Germline values: CDR1 SQVTM, CDR2 ANQGSEA. CDR3 size: 11 residues. The CDR3 spells CSVPPDNEQFF. The CDR3 DNA follows: TGCAGCGTCCCCCCGGACAATGAGCAGTTCTTC.